This T cell receptor (beta chain) was recovered during a study of PD-1 blockade in classical Hodgkin lymphoma. Regarding the study as a whole: Anyone who began nivolumab under 1 year after ASCT was excluded. Complete responders started with a diversity level that resembled newly diagnosed patients at baseline.

The protocol was immunoSEQ multiplex PCR, while the TCRdb copy is restricted to in-frame clones and leaves out a portion. Of about 19,000 clones listed, around four fifths were seen once; the top ten hold about 2.6%. Time point indicated: cycle 4 day 1 (C4D1), after less than 7 weeks of nivolumab. Each and every patient relapsed after autologous stem cell transplantation, and patients got differing brentuximab vedotin exposure. Magnetic negative selection of thawed PBMCs was the method by which CD4+ T cells were purified. As regards this clone: Its antigen remains unknown.

Between the trimmed V and J ends, which lost 4 bases and 0 bases, there was a span of 7 bases. This CDR3 comprises 15 residues. Germline V gene lookup returns CDR1 LNHDA and CDR2 SQIVND (reference sequence). The genes are TRBV19 and TRBJ2-6; D not resolved. The clonotype originates from a human donor with classical Hodgkin lymphoma. The sequenced sample was CD4+ T cells from blood, obtained before the fourth cycle of nivolumab. The CDR3 nucleotides are TGTGCCAGTAGTAAGTGGGGCTCTGGGGCCAACGTCCTGACTTTC. The encoded protein is CASSKWGSGANVLTF.